The source of this T cell receptor (beta chain) is a study of cytomegalovirus exposure and HLA in healthy donors. Overall study findings and caveats: Listed as cytomegalovirus-associated were about 160 TCR beta chains. Further analysis, carried out later, found HLA-associated TCR beta chains more clonally expanded than equally common other chains. Later analysis showed TCR association rates varying by HLA locus, highest for DRB1 and lowest for HLA-C.

The V gene lost 6 bases and the J gene lost 2 bases, with 10 bases spanning the gap. Germline V lookup: CDR1 SEHNR, CDR2 FQNEAQ (reference sequence). This CDR3 is built from 13 residues. Researchers ran the PCR with 60 Vbeta and 13 Jbeta primers. The protocol was immunoSEQ multiplex PCR, while the TCRdb copy is restricted to in-frame clones and leaves out a portion. The sample holds under 100,000 clones; roughly 64% are singletons and the top ten take 14% to 15%. Regarding donors, all were healthy bone marrow donors. About this clone itself: Its matching antigen is unknown.

This receptor was identified in a woman between 35 and 50 years old in good health and CMV-seropositive. The chain employs TRBV7-9 and TRBJ1-1; D not resolved. Input material: PBMCs. CDR3 protein: CASRSTSNTEAFF. Written as DNA, the CDR3 is TGTGCCAGCAGATCCACAAGTAACACTGAAGCTTTCTTT. The variable domain in full, with the rest retrieved from reference TRBV7-9 and TRBJ1-1, is DTGVSQNPRHKITKRGQNVTFRCDPISEHNRLYWYRQTLGQGPEFLTYFQNEAQLEKSRLLSDRFSAERPKGSFSTLEIQRTEQGDSAMYLCASRSTSNTEAFFGQGTRLTVV.